These 13 T cell receptor beta chains share one sample of origin, sequenced in a study of response to subunit inactivated influenza vaccine. TCRdb redid the calling of the RT-PCR reads with MiXCR, one entry per CDR3 protein. In the table there are some 800,000 distinct CDR3 sequences, 21% of which are singletons. Sequences were derived from PBMCs from blood, sampled roughly 5 days after vaccination. The receptors originated from a man aged 45 to 65 who received an inactivated influenza vaccine.

This clonotype was recorded at least ten times. This chain links TRBV3-1 with TRBJ2-7; 7 nucleotides line up with TRBD2. Unmatched junction bases numbered 7, after V lost 8 bases and J lost 3 bases. The CDR3 loop spans 13 amino acids. Germline CDR1 LGHDT, CDR2 YNNKEL (reference sequence). The CDR3 sequence: CASSRLASYEQYF. The CDR3 DNA reads TGTGCCAGCTCGAGACTAGCTAGCTACGAGCAGTACTTC.

This clonotype has only a few counts. V gene TRBV4-2 combines with J gene TRBJ2-5; 7 bases are shared with TRBD1. CDR3 length equals 15 residues. Trimming removed 2 bases from V and 5 bases from J; junction bases left unmatched: 8. CDR1 and CDR2 from the germline V gene are LGHNA and YNFKEQ. Here the CDR3 reads CASSQTGQVGETQYF. The CDR3 nucleotides read TGTGCCAGCAGCCAAACCGGACAGGTGGGGGAGACCCAGTACTTC.

The chain combines TRBV28 with TRBJ2-5; 10 bases match TRBD2. After removal of 6 bases from V and 3 bases from J, the junction contained 13 bases not matched to a gene. Germline assignment: CDR1 MDHEN and CDR2 SYDVKM. CDR3 length equals 17 residues. The CDR3 spells CASSSQHYGLAEETQYF. The DNA of the CDR3 is TGTGCCAGCAGCTCTCAGCATTACGGACTAGCGGAAGAGACCCAGTACTTC.

The V gene is TRBV5-1, the J gene TRBJ2-1; 12 bases line up with TRBD2. This CDR3 is built from 15 residues. Germline V CDR1 and CDR2: SGHRS, YFSETQ. The trim removed 4 bases at V and 7 bases at J, leaving 6 bases unmatched. In DNA form, the CDR3 reads TGCGCCAGCAGCACTAGCGGGAGGCCGGAGAATGAGCAGTTCTTC. Translation gives CASSTSGRPENEQFF. The full variable domain, completed using reference TRBV5-1 and TRBJ2-1, is KAGVTQTPRYLIKTRGQQVTLSCSPISGHRSVSWYQQTPGQGLQFLFEYFSETQRNKGNFPGRFSGRQFSNSRSEMNVSTLELGDSALYLCASSTSGRPENEQFFGPGTRLTVL.

The chain has TRBV30 and TRBJ2-1, with TRBD2 matching 11 bases. Losses at the gene ends were 3 bases for V and 9 bases for J; bases not matched to a gene: 7. The CDR3 loop spans 14 amino acids. The germline V gene has CDR1 GTSNPN and CDR2 SVGIG (reference sequence). CDR3: CAWRGSGRGGEQFF. The CDR3 nucleotides are TGTGCCTGGAGGGGTAGCGGGAGGGGGGGTGAGCAGTTCTTC.

The gene calls are TRBV12-1 and TRBJ2-2; the table's D call TRBD1 went unverified against the DNA. TRBV12-1 is designated a pseudogene. This CDR3 region has 15 residues. In nucleotides, the CDR3 is TGTGCCAGCAGTCGACAGGGGGCGGGCACCGGGGAGCTGTTTTTT. Its protein is CASSRQGAGTGELFF.

This clonotype was seen ten or more times. CDR3 DNA: TGCGCCAGCAGCCAAGAATGGGACAGGGAACCCTACGAGCAGTACTTC. It codes for CASSQEWDREPYEQYF. The gene calls are TRBV4-3 and TRBJ2-7; TRBD1 agrees at 9 bases. This CDR3 is 16 amino acids long. Trimming at V came to 0 bases and at J to 2 bases, leaving 5 bases not matched to a gene. The germline V gene encodes CDR1 LGHNA and CDR2 YSLEER.

This clonotype was counted only a few times. The chain joins TRBV4-3 to TRBJ2-7; weak D call: TRBD1 (5 bases). In germline, CDR1 is LGHNA, CDR2 YSLEER. Trimming took off 5 bases at V and 1 base at J, with 12 bases between the two ends. The CDR3 is 14 residues long. CDR3 in DNA: TGCGCCAGCAGCTACAGACAGCGTTCCTACGAGCAGTACTTC. Its protein is CASSYRQRSYEQYF.

The chain couples TRBV11-1 to TRBJ2-6, with 8 bases identical to TRBD1. This CDR3 has 20 residues. Germline V CDR1 and CDR2: SGHAT, FQDESV (reference sequence). J gave up 1 base and V 0 bases, and 11 bases lay outside the gene matches. CDR3 DNA sequence: TGTGCCAGCAGCTTAGCGCCGGGAGACAGGGGAAGATCTGGGGCCAACGTCCTGACTTTC. Translated: CASSLAPGDRGRSGANVLTF.

The chain links TRBV2 to TRBJ2-1, with no clear D. The CDR3 is 12 amino acids. The V end lost 7 bases, the J end lost 11 bases, and 15 bases lay between the germline ends. Germline V gene data show CDR1 as SNHLY and CDR2 as FYNNEI. The CDR3 DNA reads TGTGCCAGCACACGTCCCACGGACCAGCAGTTCTTC. Encoded protein: CASTRPTDQQFF.

V gene TRBV5-5 combines with J gene TRBJ2-7; D gene uncertain. The V gene's germline CDR1 is SGHKS and CDR2 YYEKEE (reference sequence). V dropped 0 bases and J dropped 2 bases, with 9 bases sitting between them. The CDR3 sequence is 14 residues long. CDR3 coding DNA: TGTGCCAGCAGCTTGGATTACGGTACCTACGAGCAGTACTTC. Its translation is CASSLDYGTYEQYF.

This clonotype was counted a few times. The V gene is TRBV25-1, the J gene TRBJ2-7; the match to TRBD1 covers 7 bases. J lost 2 bases, V lost 0 bases, and 7 bases had no gene match. The CDR3 is 16 amino acids. CDR1 and CDR2 (germline): MGHDK, SYGVNS. In DNA form, the CDR3 reads TGTGCCAGCAGTGAATATGGCAGGGGGACCACCTACGAGCAGTACTTC. Its protein product is CASSEYGRGTTYEQYF.

This rearrangement joins TRBV4-3 to TRBJ2-1; TRBD2 matches at 11 bases. J gave up 5 bases and V 0 bases, and 6 bases lay outside the gene matches. There are 17 residues in the CDR3. In germline, CDR1 is LGHNA, CDR2 YSLEER. This chain's CDR3 is CASSQDPTSGGDNEQFF. CDR3 nucleotides: TGCGCCAGCAGCCAAGACCCCACTAGCGGGGGTGACAATGAGCAGTTCTTC.